This T cell receptor (beta chain) comes out of a study of STAT3 mutations in large granular lymphocyte leukemia. Findings and limits, study-wide: Every T-cell large granular lymphocyte leukemia patient had at least one immunodominant TCR beta clonotype.

Assay used: immunoSEQ multiplex PCR; TCRdb lists only in-frame clones, some missing. The sample holds more than 2,500 clones, around nine tenths seen once. Remarks on this clone: What it binds is not known.

Trimming left V 0 bases short and J 1 base short, with 6 bases between. The germline V gene encodes CDR1 SQVTM and CDR2 ANQGSEA. The CDR3 totals 13 residues. The sample taken for sequencing was peripheral blood mononuclear cells. The chain joins TRBV29-1 to TRBJ1-1; D is unresolved. The TCR sequence derives from a man in his forties or fifties with T-cell large granular lymphocyte leukemia. Some clones in this sample may be carry-over from other donors' samples. The CDR3 here is CSVEDLKNTEAFF. The CDR3 DNA reads TGCAGCGTTGAAGATCTTAAGAACACTGAAGCTTTCTTT. The complete variable domain, with remaining parts taken from reference TRBV29-1 and TRBJ1-1, reads SAVISQKPSRDICQRGTSLTIQCQVDSQVTMMFWYRQQPGQSLTLIATANQGSEATYESGFVIDKFPISRPNLTFSTLTVSNMSPEDSSIYLCSVEDLKNTEAFFGQGTRLTVV.